These T cell receptor beta chains were read from a single sample in a study of identical twins. TCRdb fed the 5' RACE reads into MiXCR, producing one record per CDR3 protein. The sample has approximately 350,000 distinct CDR3 sequences, around an eighth seen once. These same data were also listed under a study on yellow fever vaccine responses in identical twins.

The sample consisted of CD8+ T cells sorted from blood. These receptor sequences come from a woman between 18 and 29 years old in good health. Both conserved end residues are part of each CDR3. The order of the fields is V gene, clone size, D gene, J gene, CDR3 protein, CDR3 DNA. The D gene is left open where the match is weak. Clone size appears in some rows only: once, few, many, or a class for an expanded clone.

V gene: TRBV10-3; clone size: -; D gene: TRBD1; J gene: TRBJ2-5; CDR3 protein: CATGDRGDQETQYF; CDR3 DNA: TGTGCCACCGGGGACAGGGGAGACCAAGAGACCCAGTACTTC
V gene: TRBV6-5; clone size: -; D gene: TRBD2; J gene: TRBJ2-1; CDR3 protein: CASSYSAGEPHNEQFF; CDR3 DNA: TGTGCCAGCAGTTACTCGGCGGGAGAGCCCCACAATGAGCAGTTCTTC
V gene: TRBV12-3/TRBV12-4; clone size: many; D gene: -; J gene: TRBJ2-3; CDR3 protein: CASSLSAGSDTQYF; CDR3 DNA: TGTGCCAGCAGTTTGTCAGCGGGTTCAGATACGCAGTATTTT
V gene: TRBV27; clone size: few; D gene: -; J gene: TRBJ1-1; CDR3 protein: CASSFRMNTEAFF; CDR3 DNA: TGTGCCAGCAGTTTCAGGATGAACACTGAAGCTTTCTTT
V gene: TRBV3-1; clone size: few; D gene: TRBD2; J gene: TRBJ2-3; CDR3 protein: CASSQGTSGGDTQYF; CDR3 DNA: TGTGCCAGCAGCCAAGGGACTAGCGGGGGAGATACGCAGTATTTT
V gene: TRBV5-6; clone size: -; D gene: TRBD2; J gene: TRBJ2-1; CDR3 protein: CASMSGDSYNEQFF; CDR3 DNA: TGTGCCAGCATGAGCGGGGACTCCTACAATGAGCAGTTCTTC
V gene: TRBV18; clone size: few; D gene: -; J gene: TRBJ2-3; CDR3 protein: CASSPPQSSDTQYF; CDR3 DNA: TGTGCCAGCTCACCACCGCAAAGCTCCGATACGCAGTATTTT
V gene: TRBV6-1; clone size: few; D gene: TRBD2; J gene: TRBJ2-1; CDR3 protein: CASRDTGTSVYNEQFF; CDR3 DNA: TGTGCCAGCAGGGATACCGGGACTAGCGTGTACAATGAGCAGTTCTTC
V gene: TRBV6-2/TRBV6-3; clone size: many; D gene: -; J gene: TRBJ2-7; CDR3 protein: CASSYRVDYEQYF; CDR3 DNA: TGTGCCAGCAGTTACCGGGTAGACTACGAGCAGTACTTC
V gene: TRBV6-1; clone size: many; D gene: -; J gene: TRBJ1-1; CDR3 protein: CASSEALRTVVNTEAFF; CDR3 DNA: TGTGCCAGCAGTGAAGCACTACGGACAGTAGTGAACACTGAAGCTTTCTTT
V gene: TRBV5-1; clone size: few; D gene: -; J gene: TRBJ2-2; CDR3 protein: CASPAVTGELFF; CDR3 DNA: TGCGCCAGCCCCGCTGTCACCGGGGAGCTGTTTTTT
V gene: TRBV20-1; clone size: -; D gene: TRBD1; J gene: TRBJ1-2; CDR3 protein: CSATNEQGFYGYTF; CDR3 DNA: TGCAGTGCTACCAATGAACAGGGGTTCTATGGCTACACCTTC
V gene: TRBV3-1; clone size: few; D gene: -; J gene: TRBJ1-5; CDR3 protein: CASSQDQMGSNQPQHF; CDR3 DNA: TGTGCCAGCAGCCAAGATCAAATGGGATCCAATCAGCCCCAGCATTTT
V gene: TRBV2; clone size: few; D gene: TRBD2; J gene: TRBJ2-5; CDR3 protein: CASSSGGALPQETQYF; CDR3 DNA: TGTGCCAGCTCAAGCGGGGGGGCTCTCCCACAAGAGACCCAGTACTTC
V gene: TRBV28; clone size: -; D gene: TRBD2; J gene: TRBJ2-1; CDR3 protein: CASSLLWREGSNEQFF; CDR3 DNA: TGTGCCAGCAGTTTATTATGGCGGGAGGGGAGCAATGAGCAGTTCTTC
V gene: TRBV29-1; clone size: few; D gene: TRBD2; J gene: TRBJ2-5; CDR3 protein: CSVEESSGVRGQETQYF; CDR3 DNA: TGCAGCGTTGAGGAGAGTAGCGGGGTTAGGGGGCAAGAGACCCAGTACTTC
V gene: TRBV15; clone size: many; D gene: -; J gene: TRBJ2-5; CDR3 protein: CATSRDSETQYF; CDR3 DNA: TGTGCCACCAGCAGAGATTCAGAGACCCAGTACTTC
V gene: TRBV27; clone size: few; D gene: -; J gene: TRBJ1-1; CDR3 protein: CASSLLSNTEAFF; CDR3 DNA: TGTGCCAGCAGTTTACTGTCTAACACTGAAGCTTTCTTT
V gene: TRBV6-1; clone size: few; D gene: -; J gene: TRBJ1-5; CDR3 protein: CASSELVRGHQPQHF; CDR3 DNA: TGTGCCAGCAGTGAATTGGTTCGGGGACACCAGCCCCAGCATTTT
V gene: TRBV27; clone size: -; D gene: TRBD2; J gene: TRBJ2-5; CDR3 protein: CASSLSRGGAHQYF; CDR3 DNA: TGTGCCAGCAGTTTATCCCGGGGGGGGGCCCACCAGTACTTC
V gene: TRBV10-3; clone size: -; D gene: -; J gene: TRBJ1-1; CDR3 protein: CAISESSTEAFF; CDR3 DNA: TGTGCCATCAGTGAGTCGAGTACTGAAGCTTTCTTT
V gene: TRBV7-9; clone size: -; D gene: -; J gene: TRBJ2-3; CDR3 protein: CASSQAGGRGTDTQYF; CDR3 DNA: TGTGCCAGCAGCCAAGCCGGCGGGCGAGGCACAGATACGCAGTATTTT
V gene: TRBV3-1; clone size: many; D gene: -; J gene: TRBJ2-3; CDR3 protein: CASSQEGDTQYF; CDR3 DNA: TGTGCCAGCAGCCAAGAGGGGGATACGCAGTATTTT
V gene: TRBV28; clone size: -; D gene: -; J gene: TRBJ2-7; CDR3 protein: CASSFGGSGDEQYF; CDR3 DNA: TGTGCCAGCAGTTTTGGAGGGTCCGGGGACGAGCAGTACTTC
V gene: TRBV14; clone size: -; D gene: -; J gene: TRBJ2-1; CDR3 protein: CASSPPLGGREGEQFF; CDR3 DNA: TGTGCCAGCAGCCCCCCCTTAGGCGGGCGAGAAGGTGAGCAGTTCTTC
V gene: TRBV28; clone size: many; D gene: TRBD1; J gene: TRBJ2-7; CDR3 protein: CASSLWVLDRDYEQYF; CDR3 DNA: TGTGCCAGCAGTTTATGGGTACTGGACAGGGACTACGAGCAGTACTTC
V gene: TRBV5-1; clone size: many; D gene: -; J gene: TRBJ2-1; CDR3 protein: CASSLSLERLRSYNEQFF; CDR3 DNA: TGCGCCAGCAGCTTGAGCCTTGAGCGGCTTCGCTCCTACAATGAGCAGTTCTTC
V gene: TRBV4-1; clone size: -; D gene: TRBD1; J gene: TRBJ1-1; CDR3 protein: CASSPLGTGGNTEAFF; CDR3 DNA: TGCGCCAGCAGCCCTCTTGGGACAGGGGGGAACACTGAAGCTTTCTTT
V gene: TRBV4-1; clone size: -; D gene: -; J gene: TRBJ2-4; CDR3 protein: CASSQPTGAQNIQYF; CDR3 DNA: TGCGCCAGCAGCCAACCGACCGGGGCTCAAAACATTCAGTACTTC
V gene: TRBV4-2; clone size: -; D gene: -; J gene: TRBJ1-2; CDR3 protein: CASSLRQGYRYGYTF; CDR3 DNA: TGTGCCAGCAGCCTTAGGCAGGGATACCGCTATGGCTACACCTTC
V gene: TRBV2; clone size: -; D gene: -; J gene: TRBJ2-5; CDR3 protein: CASSEEPTQETQYF; CDR3 DNA: TGTGCCAGCAGTGAAGAACCGACTCAAGAGACCCAGTACTTC
V gene: TRBV5-4; clone size: -; D gene: -; J gene: TRBJ2-1; CDR3 protein: CASSFVNEQFF; CDR3 DNA: TGTGCCAGCAGCTTCGTCAATGAGCAGTTCTTC
V gene: TRBV27; clone size: few; D gene: TRBD2; J gene: TRBJ2-3; CDR3 protein: CASRDAGGGTDTQYF; CDR3 DNA: TGTGCCAGCAGGGATGCGGGGGGGGGTACAGATACGCAGTATTTT
V gene: TRBV4-1; clone size: -; D gene: TRBD1; J gene: TRBJ2-7; CDR3 protein: CASSQAPGTGRYEQYF; CDR3 DNA: TGCGCCAGCAGCCAAGCGCCCGGGACAGGGAGGTACGAGCAGTACTTC
V gene: TRBV5-1; clone size: few; D gene: TRBD1; J gene: TRBJ1-4; CDR3 protein: CASSLTWTGAEKLFF; CDR3 DNA: TGCGCCAGCAGCTTAACCTGGACAGGGGCTGAAAAACTGTTTTTT
V gene: TRBV15; clone size: few; D gene: -; J gene: TRBJ2-7; CDR3 protein: CATSRGLGSKNEQYF; CDR3 DNA: TGTGCCACCAGCAGAGGACTGGGCAGTAAAAACGAGCAGTACTTC
V gene: TRBV11-2; clone size: few; D gene: TRBD1; J gene: TRBJ2-5; CDR3 protein: CASSPGTGGAQYF; CDR3 DNA: TGTGCCAGCAGCCCCGGGACAGGGGGGGCCCAGTACTTC
V gene: TRBV19; clone size: few; D gene: -; J gene: TRBJ2-1; CDR3 protein: CASSIGGEGIYNEQFF; CDR3 DNA: TGTGCCAGTAGTATAGGCGGAGAGGGGATTTACAATGAGCAGTTCTTC
V gene: TRBV5-1; clone size: -; D gene: -; J gene: TRBJ2-1; CDR3 protein: CASSLWSAGNEQFF; CDR3 DNA: TGCGCCAGCAGCTTGTGGTCGGCGGGCAATGAGCAGTTCTTC
V gene: TRBV4-1; clone size: few; D gene: TRBD2; J gene: TRBJ2-5; CDR3 protein: CASSSRLAGGPEETQYF; CDR3 DNA: TGCGCCAGCAGCTCTCGGCTAGCGGGAGGGCCAGAGGAGACCCAGTACTTC
V gene: TRBV6-2/TRBV6-3; clone size: -; D gene: -; J gene: TRBJ2-2; CDR3 protein: CASSYRLETGELFF; CDR3 DNA: TGTGCCAGCAGTTACAGATTAGAGACCGGGGAGCTGTTTTTT
V gene: TRBV7-9; clone size: many; D gene: -; J gene: TRBJ2-1; CDR3 protein: CASSLRSGTPQFF; CDR3 DNA: TGTGCCAGCAGCTTACGGAGTGGGACTCCTCAGTTCTTC
V gene: TRBV5-1; clone size: -; D gene: -; J gene: TRBJ1-2; CDR3 protein: CASSLGALPAYGYTF; CDR3 DNA: TGCGCCAGCAGCTTGGGTGCGTTACCCGCCTATGGCTACACCTTC
V gene: TRBV20-1; clone size: few; D gene: TRBD1; J gene: TRBJ2-7; CDR3 protein: CSVQATSRGPYEQYF; CDR3 DNA: TGCAGTGTTCAAGCCACGTCCAGGGGGCCCTACGAGCAGTACTTC
V gene: TRBV6-1; clone size: few; D gene: -; J gene: TRBJ2-5; CDR3 protein: CASSEADQGSETQYF; CDR3 DNA: TGTGCCAGCAGTGAAGCAGACCAGGGGTCGGAGACCCAGTACTTC
V gene: TRBV4-1; clone size: -; D gene: -; J gene: TRBJ2-7; CDR3 protein: CASSQGHGTYEQYF; CDR3 DNA: TGCGCCAGCAGCCAAGGACACGGGACCTACGAGCAGTACTTC
V gene: TRBV5-5; clone size: few; D gene: -; J gene: TRBJ1-5; CDR3 protein: CASSFYREENQPQHF; CDR3 DNA: TGTGCCAGCAGCTTTTACAGGGAGGAAAATCAGCCCCAGCATTTT
V gene: TRBV27; clone size: -; D gene: TRBD2; J gene: TRBJ2-1; CDR3 protein: CASSLHPAGDSYNEQFF; CDR3 DNA: TGTGCCAGCAGTCTCCACCCAGCGGGAGATTCCTACAATGAGCAGTTCTTC
V gene: TRBV20-1; clone size: -; D gene: -; J gene: TRBJ2-7; CDR3 protein: CSAPGPAIDEQYF; CDR3 DNA: TGCAGTGCGCCGGGACCGGCTATAGACGAGCAGTACTTC
V gene: TRBV4-1; clone size: -; D gene: TRBD1; J gene: TRBJ2-1; CDR3 protein: CASSQGPNLRDRGLNEQFF; CDR3 DNA: TGCGCCAGCAGCCAAGGTCCCAACCTCCGGGACAGAGGATTGAATGAGCAGTTCTTC
V gene: TRBV7-9; clone size: few; D gene: TRBD2; J gene: TRBJ2-1; CDR3 protein: CASSLRTSGRNEQFF; CDR3 DNA: TGTGCCAGCAGCTTAAGGACTAGCGGGAGGAATGAGCAGTTCTTC
V gene: TRBV15; clone size: -; D gene: -; J gene: TRBJ1-1; CDR3 protein: CATSRGMAEAFF; CDR3 DNA: TGTGCCACCAGCAGGGGGATGGCTGAAGCTTTCTTT
V gene: TRBV6-5; clone size: few; D gene: -; J gene: TRBJ2-2; CDR3 protein: CASSYLRGDHGELFF; CDR3 DNA: TGTGCCAGCAGTTACCTTCGCGGGGACCACGGGGAGCTGTTTTTT
V gene: TRBV20-1; clone size: few; D gene: -; J gene: TRBJ2-1; CDR3 protein: CSARDRRGGGYNEQFF; CDR3 DNA: TGCAGTGCTAGAGATCGGAGGGGAGGGGGCTACAATGAGCAGTTCTTC
V gene: TRBV7-2; clone size: -; D gene: TRBD2; J gene: TRBJ2-1; CDR3 protein: CASSLGTSGALGNEQFF; CDR3 DNA: TGTGCCAGCAGCTTAGGGACTAGCGGGGCCCTCGGGAATGAGCAGTTCTTC